Described below is a single T cell receptor beta chain sequence and its context. Its antigen is still unknown. Germline CDR1 is DFQATT and CDR2 is SNEGSKA (reference sequence). The CDR3 spans 13 residues. The trim removed 3 bases at V and 1 base at J, leaving 3 bases unmatched. This sample stems from a study of CD8 T cells in Susac syndrome. Whole-study findings and limits: Only a relatively small number of individuals were included in the TCR sequencing and HLA analysis.

The RNA input was about 0.5 to 1 ug, and it was reverse transcribed with random hexamers. TCRdb ran MiXCR on the immunoSEQ multiplex PCR reads and lists one entry per CDR3 protein. The sample includes 150,000 to 200,000 distinct CDR3 sequences, around 96% of them seen just once. This receptor was taken from a human donor in good health. The chain employs TRBV20-1 and TRBJ2-7; 7 positions agree with TRBD1. The sample taken for sequencing was CD4+ T cells from PBMCs. The CDR3 reads CSASGGQSYEQYF. DNA for the CDR3: TGCAGTGCTAGTGGGGGACAGTCCTACGAGCAGTACTTC.